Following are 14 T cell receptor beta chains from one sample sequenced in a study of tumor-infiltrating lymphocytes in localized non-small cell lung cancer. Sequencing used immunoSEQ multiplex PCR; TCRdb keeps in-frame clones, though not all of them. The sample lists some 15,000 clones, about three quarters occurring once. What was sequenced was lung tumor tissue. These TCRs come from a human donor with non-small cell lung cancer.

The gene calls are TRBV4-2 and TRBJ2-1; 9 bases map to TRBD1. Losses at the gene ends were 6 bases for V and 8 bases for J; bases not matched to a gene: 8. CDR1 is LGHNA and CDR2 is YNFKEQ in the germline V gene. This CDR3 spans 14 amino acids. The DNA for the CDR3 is TGTGCCAGCAGTGTACAGGGGGCTGGACATGAGCAGTTCTTC. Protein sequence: CASSVQGAGHEQFF.

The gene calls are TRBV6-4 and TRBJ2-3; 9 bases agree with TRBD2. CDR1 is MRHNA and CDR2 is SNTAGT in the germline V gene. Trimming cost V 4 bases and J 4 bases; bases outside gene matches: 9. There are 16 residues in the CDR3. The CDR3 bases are TGTGCCAGCAGTGCCGATAGCGGGAGAGGGGCAGATACGCAGTATTTT. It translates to CASSADSGRGADTQYF.

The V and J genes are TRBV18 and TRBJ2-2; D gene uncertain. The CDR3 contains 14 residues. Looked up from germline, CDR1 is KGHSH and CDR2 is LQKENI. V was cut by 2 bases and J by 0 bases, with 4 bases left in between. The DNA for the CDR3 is TGTGCCAGCTCACCAACAGCGAACACCGGGGAGCTGTTTTTT. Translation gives CASSPTANTGELFF. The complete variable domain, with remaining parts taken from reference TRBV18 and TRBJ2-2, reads NAGVMQNPRHLVRRRGQEARLRCSPMKGHSHVYWYRQLPEEGLKFMVYLQKENIIDESGMPKERFSAEFPKEGPSILRIQQVVRGDSAAYFCASSPTANTGELFFGEGSRLTVL.

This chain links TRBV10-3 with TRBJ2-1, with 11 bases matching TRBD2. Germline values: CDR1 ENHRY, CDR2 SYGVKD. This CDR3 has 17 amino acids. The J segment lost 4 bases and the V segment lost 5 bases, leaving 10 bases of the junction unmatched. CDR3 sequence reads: CAISNPGLAGAYNEQFF. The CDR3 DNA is TGTGCCATCAGTAATCCAGGACTAGCGGGTGCTTACAATGAGCAGTTCTTC.

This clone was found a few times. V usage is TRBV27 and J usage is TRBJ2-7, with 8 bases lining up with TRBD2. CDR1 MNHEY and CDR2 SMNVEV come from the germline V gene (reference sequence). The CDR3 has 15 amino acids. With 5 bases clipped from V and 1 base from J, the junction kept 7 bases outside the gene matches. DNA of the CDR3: TGTGCCAGCAGTCGAGGTGTAGCGGGGTCCTACGAGCAGTACTTC. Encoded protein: CASSRGVAGSYEQYF.

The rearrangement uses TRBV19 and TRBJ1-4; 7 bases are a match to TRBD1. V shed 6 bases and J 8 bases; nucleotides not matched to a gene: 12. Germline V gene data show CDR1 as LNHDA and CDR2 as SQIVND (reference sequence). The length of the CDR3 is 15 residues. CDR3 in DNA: TGTGCCAGTAGCGATGACAGGGAACGGAGGGAAAAACTGTTTTTT. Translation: CASSDDRERREKLFF.

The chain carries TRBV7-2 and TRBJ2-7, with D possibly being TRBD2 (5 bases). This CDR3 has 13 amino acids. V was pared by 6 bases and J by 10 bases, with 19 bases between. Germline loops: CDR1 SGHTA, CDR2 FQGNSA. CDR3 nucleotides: TGTGCCAGCAGTCGACGAATGGAGGTTGAACAGTACTTC. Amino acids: CASSRRMEVEQYF. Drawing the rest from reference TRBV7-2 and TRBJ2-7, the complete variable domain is GAGVSQSPSNKVTEKGKDVELRCDPISGHTALYWYRQSLGQGLEFLIYFQGNSAPDKSGLPSDRFSAERTGGSVSTLTIQRTQQEDSAVYLCASSRRMEVEQYFGPGTRLTVT.

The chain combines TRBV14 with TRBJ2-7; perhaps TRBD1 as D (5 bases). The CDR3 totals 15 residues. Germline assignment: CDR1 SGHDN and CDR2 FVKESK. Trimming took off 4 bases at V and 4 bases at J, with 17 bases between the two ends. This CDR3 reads CASSRQGEPIYEQYF. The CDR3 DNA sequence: TGTGCCAGCAGCCGTCAGGGCGAACCAATTTACGAGCAGTACTTC.

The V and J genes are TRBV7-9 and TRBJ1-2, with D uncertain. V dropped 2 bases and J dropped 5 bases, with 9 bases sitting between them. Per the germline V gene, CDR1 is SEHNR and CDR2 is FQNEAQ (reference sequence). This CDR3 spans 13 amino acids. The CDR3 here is CASSLFEGYGYTF. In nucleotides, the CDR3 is TGTGCCAGCAGCTTATTTGAGGGATATGGCTACACCTTC. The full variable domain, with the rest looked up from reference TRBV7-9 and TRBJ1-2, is DTGVSQNPRHKITKRGQNVTFRCDPISEHNRLYWYRQTLGQGPEFLTYFQNEAQLEKSRLLSDRFSAERPKGSFSTLEIQRTEQGDSAMYLCASSLFEGYGYTFGSGTRLTVV.

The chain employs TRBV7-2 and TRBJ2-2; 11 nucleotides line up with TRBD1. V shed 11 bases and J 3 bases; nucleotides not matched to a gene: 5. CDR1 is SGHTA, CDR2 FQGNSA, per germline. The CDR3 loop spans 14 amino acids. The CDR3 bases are TGTGCCGTCTGGGACAGGGGGTACACCGGGGAGCTGTTTTTT. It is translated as CAVWDRGYTGELFF.

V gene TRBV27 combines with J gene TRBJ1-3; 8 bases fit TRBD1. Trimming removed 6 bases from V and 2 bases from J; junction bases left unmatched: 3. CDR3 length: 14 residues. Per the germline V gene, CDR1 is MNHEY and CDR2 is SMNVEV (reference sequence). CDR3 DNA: TGTGCCAGCAGAGAGACAGGGGCTGGAAACACCATATATTTT. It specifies CASRETGAGNTIYF.

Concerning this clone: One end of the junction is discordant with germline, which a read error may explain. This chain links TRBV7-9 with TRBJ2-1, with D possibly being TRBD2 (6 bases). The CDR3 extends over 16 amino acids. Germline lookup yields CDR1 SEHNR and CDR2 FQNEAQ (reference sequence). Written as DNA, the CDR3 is TGTGCCAGCAGGTTAGAGGCGGGGAGCTCCTACAATGAGCAGTTCTTC. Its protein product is CASRLEAGSSYNEQFF.

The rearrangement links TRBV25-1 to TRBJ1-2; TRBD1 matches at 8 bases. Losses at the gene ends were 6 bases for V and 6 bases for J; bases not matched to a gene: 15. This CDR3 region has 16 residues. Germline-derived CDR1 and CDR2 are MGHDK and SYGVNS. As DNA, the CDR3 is TGTGCCAGCAGCGCCATTGACAGGGGAGGAATGAATGGCTACACCTTC. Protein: CASSAIDRGGMNGYTF.

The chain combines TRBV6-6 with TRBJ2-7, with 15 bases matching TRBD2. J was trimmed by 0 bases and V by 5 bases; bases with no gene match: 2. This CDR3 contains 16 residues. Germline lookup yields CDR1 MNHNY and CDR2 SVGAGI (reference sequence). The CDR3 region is CASSRTSGRASYEQYF. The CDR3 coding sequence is TGTGCCAGCAGTAGGACTAGCGGGAGGGCCTCCTACGAGCAGTACTTC.